The 10 T cell receptor beta chains below were found in one sample sequenced in a study of early T cells in non-severe SARS-CoV-2 infection. A single record per CDR3 protein comes from TCRdb applying MiXCR to the 5' RACE reads. The sample carries tens of thousands of distinct CDR3 sequences, 4.5% recorded once. Sequencing was done on a sample of whole blood. These receptors originate from an adult who was a healthcare worker with PCR-confirmed SARS-CoV-2 infection or an uninfected control (not recorded which).

This clonotype has at least ten counts. V gene TRBV28 combines with J gene TRBJ1-2; 8 nucleotides align to TRBD1. CDR3 size: 16 residues. From germline, CDR1 is MDHEN and CDR2 SYDVKM. V was pared by 3 bases and J by 1 base, with 7 bases of the junction left unmatched. The CDR3 nucleotides read TGTGCCAGCAGTTTGGGCAGGGGGCAGGTTAACTATGGCTACACCTTC. Translating gives CASSLGRGQVNYGYTF.

The sample holds many counts of this clonotype. The chain recombines TRBV30 with TRBJ1-2; D possibly corresponds to TRBD1 (6 bases). Trimming pared 2 bases from V and 6 bases from J, leaving 13 bases between. The CDR3 sequence is 13 residues long. Germline V CDR1 and CDR2: GTSNPN, SVGIG (reference sequence). CDR3: CAWSRGQTNGYTF. CDR3 bases: TGTGCCTGGAGTCGCGGACAGACTAATGGCTACACCTTC.

This clonotype was counted ten times or more. This rearrangement joins TRBV19 to TRBJ2-3, with 9 bases that match TRBD1. V lost 4 bases to trimming and J lost 4 bases; unmatched junction nucleotides: 6. Per the germline V gene, CDR1 is LNHDA and CDR2 is SQIVND (reference sequence). The CDR3 length is 15 residues. The CDR3 DNA reads as TGTGCCAGTAGTACCCGGGACAGGGCCCCAGATACGCAGTATTTT. Translating it yields CASSTRDRAPDTQYF.

This clonotype was found a few times. V gene TRBV7-2 combines with J gene TRBJ1-6, with D possibly matching TRBD1 (5 bases). The germline V and J ends were trimmed by 2 bases and 8 bases, with 10 bases remaining between them. Germline V CDR1 and CDR2: SGHTA, FQGNSA. The CDR3 loop spans 14 amino acids. This CDR3 reads CASSLMGLDSPLHF. The CDR3 nucleotides read TGTGCCAGCAGCTTAATGGGGCTGGATTCACCCCTCCACTTT.

The chain joins TRBV4-3 to TRBJ1-6; 9 bases are shared with TRBD1. This CDR3 contains 18 residues. The ends lost 2 bases at V and 8 bases at J; junction bases unmatched: 13. The germline CDR1 and CDR2 sequences are LGHNA and YSLEER. The CDR3 loop reads CASSQTPGQGSRDSPLHF. The CDR3 nucleotides are TGCGCCAGCAGCCAAACCCCGGGACAGGGCAGTAGGGATTCACCCCTCCACTTT.

This clonotype has at least ten counts. This sequence joins TRBV7-2 and TRBJ2-1; 9 nucleotides line up with TRBD1. The CDR3 is 16 amino acids. Germline V CDR1 and CDR2: SGHTA, FQGNSA. Losses at the gene ends were 6 bases for V and 1 base for J; bases not matched to a gene: 7. This CDR3 is CASSSPGQGSYNEQFF. In DNA form, the CDR3 reads TGTGCCAGCAGTTCGCCGGGACAGGGTTCCTACAATGAGCAGTTCTTC.

There are many counts of this clonotype. This chain joins TRBV25-1 and TRBJ2-3, with D tentatively TRBD1 (5 bases). Germline CDR1 MGHDK, CDR2 SYGVNS. Trimming took 10 bases from V and 2 from J, leaving 13 bases between them. The CDR3 runs 13 residues. The CDR3 is CATETDYTDTQYF. The CDR3 nucleotides are TGTGCCACCGAGACAGATTACACAGATACGCAGTATTTT.

This clonotype has ten or more counts. The chain uses TRBV10-3 and TRBJ1-5; D unresolved. This CDR3 is 13 amino acids long. Deletions cut 8 bases from V and 5 bases from J, with 13 bases between. Germline V lookup: CDR1 ENHRY, CDR2 SYGVKD. DNA of the CDR3: TGTGCCATCGCGGGCACAATAGATCAGCCCCAGCATTTT. This encodes CAIAGTIDQPQHF.

This clonotype came up many times. The chain links TRBV24-1 to TRBJ2-1; TRBD2 matches at 11 bases. Germline V CDR1 and CDR2: KGHDR, SFDVKD. V shed 9 bases and J 4 bases; nucleotides not matched to a gene: 7. CDR3 length: 15 amino acids. CDR3 residues: CATGETSGAYNEQFF. The DNA for the CDR3 is TGTGCCACCGGGGAGACTAGCGGGGCTTACAATGAGCAGTTCTTC.

This clonotype has at least ten counts. This chain uses TRBV18 with TRBJ2-7; 7 bases map to TRBD1. Germline lookup yields CDR1 KGHSH and CDR2 LQKENI. The length of the CDR3 is 15 residues. V trimming: 6 bases; J trimming: 2 bases; junction bases outside the gene matches: 10. The DNA of the CDR3 is TGTGCCAGCTCTCACGACAGGGAGACCCCCTACGAGCAGTACTTC. It is translated as CASSHDRETPYEQYF.